A single sample gave rise to the 31 T cell receptor beta chains below, sequenced in a study of vaccination effects on CD4 cells after COVID-19. Prior to sequencing, the ViraFEST assay stimulated PBMC with viral peptide pools, which expanded the antigen-specific CD4+ T cells. Subsequent to 10 days of culture, CD4+ T cells were isolated. Sequenced by immunoSEQ multiplex PCR; TCRdb stores in-frame clones only, minus some. Of under 85,000 clones listed, approximately 74% are singletons. These TCRs' antigens remain unknown. Source: CD4+ T cells from PBMCs cultured with HCoV-229E spike peptides, taken before COVID-19 vaccination. These receptors came from a human donor who received a COVID-19 vaccine.

The chain is built from TRBV14 and TRBJ2-5, with a tentative D call TRBD1 (5 bases). Per the germline V gene, CDR1 is SGHDN and CDR2 is FVKESK. Trimming took off 4 bases at V and 5 bases at J, with 20 bases between the two ends. The CDR3 has 16 amino acids. CDR3: CASSPGIYQGRETQYF. CDR3 coding DNA: TGTGCCAGCAGCCCAGGAATCTATCAGGGTCGGGAGACCCAGTACTTC.

The chain uses TRBV9 and TRBJ2-5; 9 positions agree with TRBD1. The CDR3 covers 16 residues. Germline lookup yields CDR1 SGDLS and CDR2 YYNGEE. Trimming at V came to 6 bases and at J to 1 base, leaving 10 bases not matched to a gene. The CDR3, as DNA: TGTGCCAGCACCTACCGACAGGGGGGACCCCAAGAGACCCAGTACTTC. Amino acid sequence: CASTYRQGGPQETQYF.

This clone was picked up a small number of times. V gene TRBV10-3 combines with J gene TRBJ1-3, with TRBD1 as a possible D gene (6 bases). The V gene's germline CDR1 is ENHRY and CDR2 SYGVKD. The CDR3 has 12 residues. Trimming left V 10 bases short and J 8 bases short, with 15 bases between. In nucleotides, the CDR3 is TGTGCCACCCAACAGGGTTGGGACACCATATATTTT. Protein sequence: CATQQGWDTIYF.

CDR3 bases: TGCGCCAGCAGCGCCCCGGACAGGTCCGCAGATACGCAGTATTTT. Amino acid sequence: CASSAPDRSADTQYF. This chain uses TRBV5-1 with TRBJ2-3; TRBD1 matches at 7 bases. Germline trimming cut 4 bases from V and 4 bases from J; bases unmatched to any gene: 9. The CDR3 sequence is 15 residues long. Germline V gene sequence: CDR1 SGHRS, CDR2 YFSETQ.

V gene TRBV15 combines with J gene TRBJ1-1, with D unclear. CDR1 and CDR2 from the germline V gene are LNHNV and YYDKDF (reference sequence). CDR3 length: 15 residues. V was clipped by 0 bases and J by 1 base, with 9 bases between them. CDR3 sequence (DNA): TGTGCCACCAGCAGAGATGTTACCGAGAACACTGAAGCTTTCTTT. Its translation is CATSRDVTENTEAFF.

The chain joins TRBV5-1 to TRBJ2-4; no reliable D call. The V gene lost 3 bases and the J gene lost 9 bases, with 16 bases spanning the gap. The CDR3 runs to 14 residues. The germline CDR1 and CDR2 sequences are SGHRS and YFSETQ. CDR3 in amino acids: CASSSPGEWGIQYF. CDR3 sequence (DNA): TGCGCCAGCAGCTCCCCGGGCGAGTGGGGCATTCAGTACTTC.

The V gene is TRBV15, the J gene TRBJ2-3; 9 nucleotides agree with TRBD2. After removal of 2 bases from V and 1 base from J, the junction contained 7 bases not matched to a gene. This CDR3 region has 17 residues. The germline CDR1 and CDR2 sequences are LNHNV and YYDKDF (reference sequence). The CDR3 DNA reads TGTGCCACCAGCAGACCACCTGAGCGGGGGGGCACAGATACGCAGTATTTT. Amino acid sequence: CATSRPPERGGTDTQYF.

The chain recombines TRBV11-1 with TRBJ2-7, with D perhaps TRBD1 (5 bases). V was cut by 4 bases and J by 3 bases, with 10 bases left in between. Germline V gene data show CDR1 as SGHAT and CDR2 as FQDESV (reference sequence). This CDR3 is built from 13 residues. In DNA form, the CDR3 reads TGTGCCAGCAGCTACGGACAAAGCTACGAGCAGTACGTC. Amino acids: CASSYGQSYEQYV.

The J gene is TRBJ2-6, the V gene TRBV18; D unresolved. The V end was cut by 3 bases, the J end by 5 bases, with 11 bases between. The V gene's germline CDR1 is KGHSH and CDR2 LQKENI. The CDR3 loop spans 15 amino acids. Here the CDR3 reads CASSPQSSRANVLTF. CDR3 coding DNA: TGTGCCAGCTCACCTCAGAGTTCTCGGGCCAACGTCCTGACTTTC.

V usage is TRBV5-1 and J usage is TRBJ2-3, with D possibly being TRBD2 (5 bases). The V gene lost 4 bases and the J gene lost 3 bases, with 12 bases spanning the gap. Germline lookup yields CDR1 SGHRS and CDR2 YFSETQ. The CDR3 has 14 amino acids. The CDR3 DNA reads TGCGCCAGCAGCCTTAAAACGGGGACAGATACGCAGTATTTT. It translates to CASSLKTGTDTQYF.

This rearrangement joins TRBV6-5 to TRBJ2-7; D call uncertain. V was trimmed by 0 bases and J by 8 bases, leaving 11 bases between them. The CDR3 covers 13 residues. Germline values: CDR1 MNHEY, CDR2 SVGAGI. The CDR3 coding sequence is TGTGCCAGCAGTTACTCGGAGACCGCACAGCAGTACGTC. The encoded protein is CASSYSETAQQYV.

In its sample, this clone was seen once. The chain has TRBV24-1 and TRBJ2-1; D is possibly TRBD1 or TRBD2 (5 bases each). Germline CDR1 and CDR2: KGHDR and SFDVKD. This CDR3 comprises 17 residues. V lost 1 base to trimming and J lost 5 bases, with 17 bases between them. For the CDR3, the DNA is TGTGCCACCAGTGATTTAAGCTCGCAGGGACGGGACAATGAGCAGTTCTTC. Protein product: CATSDLSSQGRDNEQFF.

This sequence joins TRBV7-8 and TRBJ1-4; D is unclear. Germline V lookup: CDR1 SGHVS, CDR2 FQNEAQ. V dropped 5 bases and J dropped 2 bases, with 12 bases sitting between them. The CDR3 contains 15 residues. The CDR3 nucleotides are TGTGCCAGCAGCCCGAGACGAGGTACTAATGAAAAACTGTTTTTT. It translates to CASSPRRGTNEKLFF.

A few counts support this clone. V is TRBV6-5 and J is TRBJ1-1; no clear D gene. There are 15 residues in the CDR3. V lost 7 bases and J 6 bases, leaving 21 bases between the germline ends. The germline CDR1 and CDR2 sequences are MNHEY and SVGAGI. CDR3 nucleotide sequence: TGTGCCAGCAACTTGGGCGGGTCCAATAGGGCTGAAGCTTTCTTT. Its protein is CASNLGGSNRAEAFF.

The chain couples TRBV7-2 to TRBJ2-2; D is undetermined. V lost 1 base and J lost 7, with 16 bases in between. Germline loops: CDR1 SGHTA, CDR2 FQGNSA. The CDR3 is 16 amino acids. The CDR3 DNA reads TGTGCCAGCAGCTTAGTCGCAGGCGCGGTCAGCGGGGAGCTGTTTTTT. It encodes CASSLVAGAVSGELFF.

V usage is TRBV5-1 and J usage is TRBJ2-1, with 7 bases identical to TRBD1. Per germline, CDR1 SGHRS and CDR2 YFSETQ. CDR3 length equals 14 residues. Trimming took 4 bases from V and 5 from J; bases not matched to a gene: 6. The CDR3 bases are TGCGCCAGCAGCAAAGGGGACAGCAACAATGAGCAGTTCTTC. This translates into CASSKGDSNNEQFF. Full variable domain (missing parts from reference TRBV5-1 and TRBJ2-1): KAGVTQTPRYLIKTRGQQVTLSCSPISGHRSVSWYQQTPGQGLQFLFEYFSETQRNKGNFPGRFSGRQFSNSRSEMNVSTLELGDSALYLCASSKGDSNNEQFFGPGTRLTVL.

V is TRBV10-3 and J is TRBJ2-5; TRBD1 matches at 11 bases. The CDR3 sequence is 14 residues long. Per the germline V gene, CDR1 is ENHRY and CDR2 is SYGVKD. With 5 bases clipped from V and 4 bases from J, the junction kept 3 bases outside the gene matches. In DNA form, the CDR3 reads TGTGCCATCAGTTCGGGACAGGGGGTAGAGACCCAGTACTTC. Amino acids: CAISSGQGVETQYF.

This clone was detected once. The J gene is TRBJ1-2, the V gene TRBV20-1; no clear D. V was trimmed by 6 bases and J by 5 bases, leaving 10 bases between them. In germline, CDR1 is DFQATT, CDR2 SNEGSKA (reference sequence). CDR3 length equals 11 residues. CDR3 sequence (DNA): TGCAGTGCCCGGACGGGTTATGGCTACACCTTC. Translating gives CSARTGYGYTF.

The V gene is TRBV30, the J gene TRBJ2-3; D is possibly TRBD2 (7 bases). Germline V gives CDR1 GTSNPN, CDR2 SVGIG (reference sequence). V was pared by 3 bases and J by 7 bases, with 17 bases between. The CDR3 sequence is 14 residues long. CDR3 sequence: CAWSRRGGRHTQYF. The CDR3 region has the DNA TGTGCCTGGAGCCGGAGGGGGGGCCGCCATACGCAGTATTTT.

The chain links TRBV10-1 to TRBJ1-1, with unresolved D. Germline V gene data show CDR1 as WNHNN and CDR2 as SYGVQD (reference sequence). This CDR3 is built from 15 residues. V lost 5 bases and J lost 8, with 21 bases in between. The CDR3, as DNA: TGCGCCAGCAGTCCCCGCGAGGGAAGGAGTTTGGAAGCTTTCTTT. Encoded protein: CASSPREGRSLEAFF.

J is TRBJ2-6 and V is TRBV4-1, with 8 bases lining up with TRBD2. J lost 4 bases, V lost 2 bases, and 4 bases had no gene match. This CDR3 region has 16 residues. Looked up from germline, CDR1 is MGHRA and CDR2 is YSYEKL. CDR3: CASSQYSGAGANVLTF. Written as DNA, the CDR3 is TGCGCCAGCAGCCAATATAGCGGGGCCGGGGCCAACGTCCTGACTTTC.

The chain uses TRBV27 and TRBJ1-2, with 8 bases aligning to TRBD1. CDR3 size: 14 residues. Germline CDR1 is MNHEY and CDR2 is SMNVEV (reference sequence). Trimming cost V 4 bases and J 5 bases; bases outside gene matches: 6. CDR3 bases: TGTGCCAGCAGTTCCCAGAACAGGGGGTATGGCTACACCTTC. As protein: CASSSQNRGYGYTF.

This chain's CDR3 is CASSESIGGSYNEQFF. The CDR3 nucleotides are TGCGCCAGCAGTGAGTCGATCGGGGGCTCCTACAATGAGCAGTTCTTC. This sequence joins TRBV10-1 and TRBJ2-1, with D perhaps matching TRBD2 (6 bases). CDR1 and CDR2 (germline): WNHNN, SYGVQD (reference sequence). This CDR3 spans 16 amino acids. The germline V and J ends were trimmed by 0 bases and 0 bases, with 9 bases remaining between them.

V is TRBV5-6 and J is TRBJ2-2; D is ambiguous. The CDR3 is 14 residues long. Germline V gives CDR1 SGHDT, CDR2 YYEEEE. V was cut by 4 bases and J by 1 base, with 8 bases left in between. Written as DNA, the CDR3 is TGTGCCAGCAGCCTAAGACTGAACACCGGGGAGCTGTTTTTT. The encoded protein is CASSLRLNTGELFF.

The count of this clone is one. DNA of the CDR3: TGTGCCAGCAGCCAAATGAGGGGCCTAGGCCCAGATACGCAGTATTTT. Amino acid sequence: CASSQMRGLGPDTQYF. V gene TRBV14 combines with J gene TRBJ2-3; D is perhaps TRBD1 or TRBD2 (5 bases each). Germline CDR1 SGHDN, CDR2 FVKESK. The CDR3 extends over 16 amino acids. Trimming pared 2 bases from V and 4 bases from J, leaving 16 bases between.

The V gene is TRBV30, the J gene TRBJ2-1; D unresolved. The CDR3 has 12 residues. V lost 2 bases, J lost 9 bases, and 11 bases lay in between. CDR1 and CDR2 from the germline V gene are GTSNPN and SVGIG (reference sequence). The CDR3 DNA reads as TGTGCCTGGAGTTTGAATCAAGGTGAGCAGTTCTTC. Translation: CAWSLNQGEQFF.

The chain is built from TRBV5-8 and TRBJ2-3; 7 bases map to TRBD1. Germline lookup yields CDR1 SGHTS and CDR2 YDEGEE. V dropped 0 bases and J dropped 6; count of bases not matched to a gene: 7. The CDR3 length is 15 residues. The CDR3 is CASSLGTGKGDTQYF. The CDR3 region has the DNA TGTGCCAGCAGCTTGGGGACAGGCAAGGGGGATACGCAGTATTTT.

CDR3 DNA: TGCGCCAGCAGCTTGGAAAGTTGGGCAGGTCTCACAGATACGCAGTATTTT. This codes for CASSLESWAGLTDTQYF. The chain is built from TRBV5-1 and TRBJ2-3; D gene unclear. The germline CDR1 and CDR2 sequences are SGHRS and YFSETQ. V was shortened by 0 bases and J by 2 bases, with 16 bases between the two germline ends. The CDR3 loop spans 17 amino acids.

As to this clone: Additional DNA sequences in this sample encode the identical CDR3. The gene calls are TRBV5-8 and TRBJ2-1; 11 bases are shared with TRBD2. Germline CDR1 and CDR2: SGHTS and YDEGEE. There are 15 residues in the CDR3. V shed 0 bases and J 4 bases; nucleotides not matched to a gene: 0. The CDR3 here is CASSLGLAGYNEQFF. CDR3 nucleotides: TGTGCCAGCAGCTTGGGACTAGCGGGATACAATGAGCAGTTCTTC.

The chain recombines TRBV19 with TRBJ1-4, with D perhaps matching TRBD1 (5 bases). Per germline, CDR1 LNHDA and CDR2 SQIVND (reference sequence). The CDR3 consists of 14 residues. V lost 3 bases, J lost 5 bases, and 10 bases lay in between. CDR3 nucleotide sequence: TGTGCCAGTAGTATTTCGGGACCGAATGAAAAACTGTTTTTT. Its protein is CASSISGPNEKLFF.

The chain couples TRBV18 to TRBJ1-2; possibly TRBD1 for D (5 bases). The CDR3 consists of 17 residues. Trimming removed 3 bases from V and 0 bases from J, with 17 bases in between. Germline V gene lookup returns CDR1 KGHSH and CDR2 LQKENI. The CDR3 region has the DNA TGTGCCAGCTCACCCGGGGCAGGGAGCCGTCCTAACTATGGCTACACCTTC. Residues: CASSPGAGSRPNYGYTF.